This T cell receptor (beta chain) was found in a study of identical twins. The sample holds a few counts of this clonotype. TCRdb passed the 5' RACE reads through MiXCR, listing each CDR3 protein once. This table holds 600,000 to 700,000 distinct CDR3 sequences, 20% to 25% found once. Germline CDR1 MNHEY, CDR2 SMNVEV (reference sequence). The CDR3 loop spans 16 amino acids. After removal of 5 bases from V and 4 bases from J, the junction contained 13 bases not matched to a gene. These data are also associated with another study on T cells expressing NK-cell markers.

The TCR sequence derives from a woman in her late teens or twenties in good health. The chain combines TRBV27 with TRBJ1-2; 7 bases map to TRBD1. Sequencing was carried out using PBMCs. CDR3 DNA sequence: TGTGCCAGCAGTCCTACTCCGGGGGACAGCGTCTATGGCTACACCTTC. The encoded protein is CASSPTPGDSVYGYTF.